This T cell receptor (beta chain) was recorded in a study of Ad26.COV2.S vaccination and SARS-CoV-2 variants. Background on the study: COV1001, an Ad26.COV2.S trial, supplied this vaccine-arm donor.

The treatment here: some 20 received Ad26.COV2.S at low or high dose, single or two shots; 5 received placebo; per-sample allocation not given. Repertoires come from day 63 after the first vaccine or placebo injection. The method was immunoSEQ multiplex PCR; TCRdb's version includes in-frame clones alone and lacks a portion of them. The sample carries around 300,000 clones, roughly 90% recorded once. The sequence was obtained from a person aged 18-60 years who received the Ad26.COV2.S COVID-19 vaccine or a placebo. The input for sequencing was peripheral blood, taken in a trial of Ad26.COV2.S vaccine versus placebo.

DNA of the CDR3: TGTGCCAGCAGCTTAGGGACAGGGGAAGGAGAAAAACTGTTTTTT. Translating gives CASSLGTGEGEKLFF. The chain employs TRBV7-6 and TRBJ1-4; 9 bases agree with TRBD1. There are 15 residues in the CDR3. Germline V gene sequence: CDR1 SGHVS, CDR2 FNYEAQ. Germline trimming cut 1 base from V and 8 bases from J; bases unmatched to any gene: 5.